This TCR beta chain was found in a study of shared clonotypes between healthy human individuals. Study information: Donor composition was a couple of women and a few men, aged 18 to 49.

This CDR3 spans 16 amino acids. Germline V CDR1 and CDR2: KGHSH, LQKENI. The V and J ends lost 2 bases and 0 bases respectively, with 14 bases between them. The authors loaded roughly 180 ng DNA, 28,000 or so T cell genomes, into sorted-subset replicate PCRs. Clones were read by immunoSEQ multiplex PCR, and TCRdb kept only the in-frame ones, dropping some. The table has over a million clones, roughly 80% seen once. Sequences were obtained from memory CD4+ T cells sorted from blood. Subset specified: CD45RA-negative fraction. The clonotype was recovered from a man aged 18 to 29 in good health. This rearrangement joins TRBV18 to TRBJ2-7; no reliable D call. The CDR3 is CASSPFGTHPSYEQYF. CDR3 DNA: TGTGCCAGCTCACCATTCGGCACCCATCCCTCCTACGAGCAGTACTTC. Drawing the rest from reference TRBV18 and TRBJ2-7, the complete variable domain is NAGVMQNPRHLVRRRGQEARLRCSPMKGHSHVYWYRQLPEEGLKFMVYLQKENIIDESGMPKERFSAEFPKEGPSILRIQQVVRGDSAAYFCASSPFGTHPSYEQYFGPGTRLTVT.